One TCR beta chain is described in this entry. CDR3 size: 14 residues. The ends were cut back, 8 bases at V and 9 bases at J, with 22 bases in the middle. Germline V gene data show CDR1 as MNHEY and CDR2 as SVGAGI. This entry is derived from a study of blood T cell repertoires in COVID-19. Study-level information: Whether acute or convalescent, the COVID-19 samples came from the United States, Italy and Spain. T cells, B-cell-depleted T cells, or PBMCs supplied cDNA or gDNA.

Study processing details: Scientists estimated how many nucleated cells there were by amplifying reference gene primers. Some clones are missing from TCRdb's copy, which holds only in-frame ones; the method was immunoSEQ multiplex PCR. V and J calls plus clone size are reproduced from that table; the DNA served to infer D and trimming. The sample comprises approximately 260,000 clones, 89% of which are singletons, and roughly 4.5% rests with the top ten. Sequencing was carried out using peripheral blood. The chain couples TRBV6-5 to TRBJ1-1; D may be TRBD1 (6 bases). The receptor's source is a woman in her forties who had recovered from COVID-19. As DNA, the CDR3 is TGTGCCAGCTCCCCCCCGGGAGGGGGAAAAAAAGCTTTCTTT. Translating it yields CASSPPGGGKKAFF.